This TCR beta chain derives from a study of blood T cells in healthy people across ages. There were healthy Caucasian individuals from Russia, aged roughly 6 to 90, serving as donors. A second PCR, run for about 7 to 11 cycles, used a sample-barcoded 5' primer plus a J-beta primer mix. TCRdb called the 5' RACE reads again in MiXCR, with one record for every CDR3 protein. The data show around 790,000 distinct CDR3 sequences, around two fifths seen once. Regarding this clonotype: The antigen is undetermined.

Regarding the study as a whole: Long-lived donors exceeded aged donors in naive CD4+ cells and diversity.

The CDR3 consists of 17 residues. CDR1 and CDR2 from the germline V gene are SEHNR and FQNEAQ (reference sequence). V lost 4 bases and J lost 3, with 19 bases in between. The chain couples TRBV7-9 to TRBJ2-1, with D perhaps matching TRBD2 (6 bases). The source of this sequence is a man aged 55-75 years in good health. The sequencing input was blood. The CDR3 region is CASSSGLGTVVYNEQFF. In DNA form, the CDR3 reads TGTGCCAGCAGCTCTGGCCTCGGGACTGTCGTCTACAATGAGCAGTTCTTC.